The source of this T cell receptor (beta chain) is a study of human T cells and chemical hapten exposure. Overall study findings and caveats: Large CDR3 similarity clusters arose significantly more often from expanded TCRs than from controls.

With respect to this clonotype: Its antigen is not known.

Time point: patch test 1, 2 weeks after DPC sensitization. Documented treatment: therapeutic diphenylcyclopropenone sensitization with weekly scalp DPC. This CDR3 contains 18 residues. Germline-derived CDR1 and CDR2 are LGHDT and YNNKEL (reference sequence). The V gene end was trimmed by 0 bases and the J gene end by 5 bases; junction bases not matched to a gene: 10. Each CDR3 protein gets one entry after TCRdb re-called the RACE reads with MiXCR. Of 80,000 to 100,000 distinct CDR3 sequences detected, roughly 7.2% appear once; the ten largest clones hold 1.5% to 1.9%. This TCR was sampled from a woman aged 30 to 39 with alopecia areata. Some clones in this sample may be carry-over from other donors' samples. The J gene is TRBJ2-1, the V gene TRBV3-1, with 10 bases that match TRBD2. This sample comprised whole blood, obtained in connection with sensitization to the hapten diphenylcyclopropenone (DPC). As DNA, the CDR3 is TGTGCCAGCAGCCAAGAGATCGAGTCTAGCGGGGGAGACAATGAGCAGTTCTTC. Protein sequence: CASSQEIESSGGDNEQFF.